The T cell receptor beta chain under discussion was sequenced for a study of cytomegalovirus exposure and HLA in healthy donors. Study outcomes and limitations: Follow-up analysis later connected one missense variant in DCLRE1C with trimming of TCR beta V- and J-genes. Previous analysis showed most TCR beta V segments were productive about 87% or about 30% of the time. Follow-up analysis found HLA locus-dependent TCR association rates, highest for DRB1 and lowest for HLA-C.

The CDR3 runs to 16 residues. There are a few counts of this clone. Its antigen is unknown. PCR was performed using 60 Vbeta and 13 Jbeta primers. Some clones are missing from TCRdb's copy, which holds only in-frame ones; the method was immunoSEQ multiplex PCR. Of some 200,000 clones in the sample, around 74% were seen once. Sample: PBMCs. The TCR sequence derives from a girl under 18 in good health and CMV-seropositive. The chain links TRBV21-1 to TRBJ2-6; the DNA was not compared with TRBD1, the D call given in the table. TRBV21-1 is flagged as a pseudogene. The CDR3 DNA sequence: TGTGCCAGCAGCGGGACAGGGGACTCTGGGGCCAACGTCCTGACTTTC. Residues: CASSGTGDSGANVLTF.